This T cell receptor (beta chain) was captured by sequencing in a study of identical twins (dated by TCRdb to about 2016). For the study in its entirety: To test whether fetal clonotypes persist, this study deep-sequenced TCR alpha and beta repertoires from monozygotic twins, from unrelated adults of various ages, and from cord blood. To rule out contamination, the twin experiments were replicated at different times with different library preparation protocols.

The library relied on 5' RACE. These reads were obtained on an Illumina HiSeq 2000. Template switching added a universal primer binding site, and the final cDNA carried a unique molecular identifier that allowed TCR cDNA molecules to be counted accurately. Specific primers in the conserved constant-segment region were used to synthesize first-strand cDNA for the TCR alpha and beta chains. To control for contamination, every cDNA library carried two barcodes: a SMART-Mk sample barcode plus Illumina barcodes. TruSeq adapter sequences and Illumina sample barcodes were added in two successive PCR steps. The Illumina HiSeq platform was used with custom primers to sequence TCR alpha and beta cDNA libraries. In the source study's methods: MiGEC was used to process raw reads and extract unique molecular identifiers, and MiXCR was used to find CDR3 positions. For each individual, recombination models were inferred using an EM algorithm with the repgenHMM and IGoR tools. Shared clonotype analysis was performed with the tcR package in R, normalizing sharing by the product of cloneset sizes. To study raw recombination without the effects of thymic and clonal selection, out-of-frame nonproductive sequences were analyzed. In-frame beta chains were kept once TCRdb had trimmed the public reads at Q25 with fastp and called clones with MiXCR. Records with the same CDR3 protein are collapsed into one entry carrying the most frequent genes and DNA. The V and J calls were not made by the authors but by TCRdb's processing. For this sample there are more than 1.5 million distinct CDR3 sequences; around 29% appear just once. The ten largest clones capture 0.25% to 0.3% of the sample.

What the work shows at the level of the full study, not this receptor alone: Abundant cord blood beta clonotypes carried fewer insertions; young adult naive repertoires showed a weaker similar trend, while memory repertoires showed none. Compared with coincidental sharing between unrelated individuals, out-of-frame TCR alpha sequences shared between twins had an excess of sequences with low generation probability. Because the same donors could not be followed over many years, the conclusions depended on cross-sectional statistical analysis. The excess sharing between twins in beta out-of-frame sequences was weaker because fewer shared sequences reduced the signal-to-noise ratio. Invariant T cells such as MAIT and iNKT could partly confound zero-insertion analyses, though diverse VJ usage argued against this for most clonotypes. Out-of-frame TCR alpha sharing in monozygotic twins was systematically underestimated by recombination models, whereas sharing between unrelated individuals was in agreement with the recombination models.

This clonotype was observed a handful of times. No antigen is known for it. The record has no base qualities; no much larger clone is one base away. Only healthy Caucasian donors were included. From V the trimming removes 5 bases and from J it removes 3 bases, while the gene matches leave 12 bases of the junction unaccounted for. Counted from cysteine to phenylalanine, this CDR3 has 16 amino acids. Of all the DNA, just the CDR3 is kept, 48 bases in frame from base 1. This sequence uses TRBV12-3 or TRBV12-4 and TRBJ1-1; TRBD1 matches 7 bases in the middle. Sequenced: cord blood. The sequence came from a newborn girl in good health. The CDR3 region: CASSHWDSGPHTEAFF. DNA sequence: TGTGCCAGCAGTCACTGGGACAGCGGGCCCCACACTGAAGCTTTCTTT.